This T cell receptor beta chain was found in a study of regulatory T cells in long-lasting Graves disease. Overall study context: Antithyroid drug intake by newly diagnosed Graves' patients had lasted under 3 months.

Time point in this sample: newly diagnosed GD, antithyroid drugs for less than 3 months. PBMC RNA was the source of the TCR library. In building TCR beta libraries, iRepertoire HTBI primers were used together with Arm-PCR of CDR3 regions. TCRdb recomputed calls from the multiplex PCR reads with MiXCR, one row per CDR3 protein. The sample lists more than 400,000 distinct CDR3 sequences, roughly 15% occurring once. General study findings and limits: TCR diversity in persistent Graves' patients was below that of newly diagnosed ones.

For this clonotype: No antigen is known for it.

The CDR3 extends over 12 amino acids. V lost 0 bases and J lost 9, with 6 bases in between. CDR1 WNHNN and CDR2 SYGVQD come from the germline V gene (reference sequence). These data were also reused for a study on T cells in Graves' hyperthyroidism and ophthalmopathy.

This clonotype was obtained from a man aged 40-50 years with Graves disease. The specimen was peripheral blood mononuclear cells (PBMCs), collected at new diagnosis, from a patient treated with antithyroid drugs. The chain uses TRBV10-1 and TRBJ2-1, with D hard to call. DNA for the CDR3: TGCGCCAGCAGTGAGTCTTTACGTGAGCAGTTCTTC. Translated: CASSESLREQFF.